This T cell receptor beta chain was captured in a study of early T cells in non-severe SARS-CoV-2 infection. TCRdb re-derived calls from the 5' RACE reads in MiXCR, one entry per CDR3 protein. The sample has more than 45,000 distinct CDR3 sequences, around 11% seen once. V lost 3 bases to trimming and J lost 2 bases, with 14 bases between them. The CDR3 contains 15 residues. The V gene's germline CDR1 is LGHDT and CDR2 YNNKEL (reference sequence). This clonotype was seen only a few times. Material for sequencing was whole blood. The chain combines TRBV3-1 with TRBJ2-7; possible D gene TRBD2, 6 bases. The receptor was isolated from an adult who was a healthcare worker with PCR-confirmed SARS-CoV-2 infection or an uninfected control (not recorded which). The CDR3: CASSQQLGGPYEQYF. CDR3 coding DNA: TGTGCCAGCAGCCAGCAGTTGGGAGGACCCTACGAGCAGTACTTC.